This entry features one T cell receptor (beta chain) sequence. Its matching antigen is unknown. The data are from a study of cytomegalovirus exposure and HLA in healthy donors. Study information: In a later analysis, the roughly 120 validation repertoires were reported to have used the same platform as the approximately 670 first-cohort repertoires. Study conclusions and caveats: For cytomegalovirus status, the classifier reportedly gave diagnoses with high specificity and sensitivity. Among TCR sequences, most were rare, though some public TCRs appeared in many donors.

Separation from the approximately 670-subject first cohort characterized the approximately 120-subject validation cohort, to which the donors belonged. Sequencing was performed with immunoSEQ multiplex PCR; in TCRdb, only in-frame clones are kept and a portion is missing. The sample shows 100,000 to 150,000 clones, roughly 90% of them seen only once. Germline V gene sequence: CDR1 LGHNA, CDR2 YNFKEQ. The CDR3 runs to 18 residues. Trimming cost V 0 bases and J 3 bases, with 18 bases left between them. The sequence came from a woman under 30 in good health and CMV-seronegative. The V call is TRBV4-2, the J call TRBJ1-5; possibly TRBD1 for D (5 bases). Sequences were obtained from PBMCs. CDR3 bases: TGTGCCAGCAGCCAAGACTTGGACACCGAAATGTACAATCAGCCCCAGCATTTT. This translates into CASSQDLDTEMYNQPQHF.